These 17 T cell receptor beta chains were all obtained from the same sample, sequenced in a study of T cells in localized non-small cell lung cancer. The table came from immunoSEQ multiplex PCR; TCRdb's copy has only in-frame clones and leaves some out. The data show about 62,000 clones, with roughly 81% seen just once and just over 4.5% held by the top ten. The material was PBMCs, obtained before any cancer treatment. The receptors were sampled from a man aged 35 to 70 with stage II lung adenocarcinoma.

This clone was picked up a small number of times. The chain links TRBV7-8 to TRBJ1-1, with a tentative D call TRBD1 (6 bases). From germline, CDR1 is SGHVS and CDR2 FQNEAQ. V shed 0 bases and J shed 5 bases, with 7 bases lying between them. The CDR3 is made up of 13 amino acids. CDR3 DNA sequence: TGTGCCAGCAGCTTAGCGAGGGGGACTGAAGCTTTCTTT. Its protein product is CASSLARGTEAFF.

The chain links TRBV6-6 to TRBJ1-1, with no clear D. Trimming took 6 bases from V and 1 from J, leaving 12 bases between them. Germline lookup yields CDR1 MNHNY and CDR2 SVGAGI (reference sequence). CDR3 length: 14 residues. The DNA of the CDR3 is TGTGCCAGCAGCCCATGGGTGGAGAACACTGAAGCTTTCTTT. Its protein product is CASSPWVENTEAFF.

This chain connects TRBV27 to TRBJ1-5; perhaps TRBD1 as D (6 bases). Trimming cost V 5 bases and J 4 bases, with 9 bases left between them. The length of the CDR3 is 13 residues. Germline V lookup: CDR1 MNHEY, CDR2 SMNVEV (reference sequence). CDR3 protein: CASSPDRNQPQHF. In nucleotides, the CDR3 is TGTGCCAGCAGTCCCGACAGGAATCAGCCCCAGCATTTT.

The rearrangement joins TRBV29-1 to TRBJ1-3; no firm D call. V was trimmed by 3 bases and J by 1 base, leaving 4 bases between them. This CDR3 has 12 amino acids. Germline CDR1 SQVTM, CDR2 ANQGSEA. CDR3 in DNA: TGCAGCGTTGAGAGTTCTGGAAACACCATATATTTT. Protein sequence: CSVESSGNTIYF.

The rearrangement uses TRBV5-1 and TRBJ2-3; unclear D gene. Germline assignment: CDR1 SGHRS and CDR2 YFSETQ. This CDR3 is built from 13 residues. V lost 3 bases to trimming and J lost 1 base, with 6 bases between them. The CDR3 loop is CASSSDGTDTQYF. The CDR3 nucleotides read TGCGCCAGCAGCTCGGACGGCACAGATACGCAGTATTTT. Based on the CDR3 plus reference TRBV5-1 and TRBJ2-3, the full variable domain is KAGVTQTPRYLIKTRGQQVTLSCSPISGHRSVSWYQQTPGQGLQFLFEYFSETQRNKGNFPGRFSGRQFSNSRSEMNVSTLELGDSALYLCASSSDGTDTQYFGPGTRLTVL.

The rearrangement links TRBV9 to TRBJ2-7, with D possibly being TRBD2 (6 bases). Trimming took off 7 bases at V and 1 base at J, with 18 bases between the two ends. Per germline, CDR1 SGDLS and CDR2 YYNGEE. The CDR3 has 15 residues. The chain's CDR3 is CASGGAGGRSYEQYF. CDR3 in DNA: TGTGCCAGCGGTGGGGCCGGGGGTAGGTCCTACGAGCAGTACTTC.

The chain employs TRBV7-2 and TRBJ1-1; unclear D gene. Per the germline V gene, CDR1 is SGHTA and CDR2 is FQGNSA. The CDR3 sequence is 12 residues long. Trimming stripped 4 bases from V and 1 base from J, with 4 bases between. The CDR3 loop is CASSYRNTEAFF. CDR3 sequence (DNA): TGTGCCAGCAGCTACAGGAACACTGAAGCTTTCTTT.

This chain uses TRBV2 with TRBJ2-1; 11 nucleotides align to TRBD2. J lost 9 bases, V lost 7 bases, and 17 bases had no gene match. The CDR3 has 17 residues. The germline gives CDR1 SNHLY, CDR2 FYNNEI. CDR3 sequence reads: CASKGGASGRMSGEQFF. CDR3 bases: TGTGCCAGCAAGGGGGGGGCTAGCGGGAGGATGAGTGGTGAGCAGTTCTTC.

The rearrangement links TRBV30 to TRBJ1-1; 8 positions match TRBD1. Germline V gives CDR1 GTSNPN, CDR2 SVGIG (reference sequence). The CDR3 length is 15 residues. J lost 3 bases, V lost 2 bases, and 8 bases had no gene match. CDR3 in amino acids: CAWSKQGVEDTEAFF. The CDR3 bases are TGTGCCTGGAGTAAACAGGGGGTCGAAGACACTGAAGCTTTCTTT.

The chain is built from TRBV7-9 and TRBJ1-1; 9 bases fit TRBD1. J lost 3 bases, V lost 6 bases, and 5 bases had no gene match. CDR3 length: 14 residues. The germline V gene encodes CDR1 SEHNR and CDR2 FQNEAQ (reference sequence). DNA of the CDR3: TGTGCCAGCAGAGGGACAGGGAGGGACACTGAAGCTTTCTTT. Translating it yields CASRGTGRDTEAFF.

CDR3 in DNA: TGTGCCAGCAGCCCCGGGACAGGAAAAAACATTCAGTACTTC. Its protein product is CASSPGTGKNIQYF. The rearrangement uses TRBV5-4 and TRBJ2-4; 8 nucleotides align to TRBD1. Germline V gives CDR1 SGHNT, CDR2 YYREEE (reference sequence). V lost 4 bases to trimming and J lost 4 bases; unmatched junction nucleotides: 4. The CDR3 totals 14 residues. The full variable domain, rest sourced from reference TRBV5-4 and TRBJ2-4, is ETGVTQSPTHLIKTRGQQVTLRCSSQSGHNTVSWYQQALGQGPQFIFQYYREEENGRGNFPPRFSGLQFPNYSSELNVNALELDDSALYLCASSPGTGKNIQYFGAGTRLSVL.

This clone appeared a few times. Other DNA sequences in this sample translate to the same CDR3. The J gene is TRBJ2-7, the V gene TRBV5-4, with D hard to call. This CDR3 region has 14 residues. Trimming stripped 1 base from V and 1 base from J, with 9 bases between. Looked up from germline, CDR1 is SGHNT and CDR2 is YYREEE (reference sequence). CDR3 in DNA: TGTGCCAGCAGCTTGAACTACGGGTCCTACGAGCAGTACTTC. This sequence encodes CASSLNYGSYEQYF.

J is TRBJ2-7 and V is TRBV19; 8 positions match TRBD2. Trimming removed 4 bases from V and 0 bases from J; junction bases left unmatched: 5. The germline V gene encodes CDR1 LNHDA and CDR2 SQIVND (reference sequence). The CDR3 totals 15 residues. CDR3 residues: CASSTSSGYSYEQYF. CDR3 coding DNA: TGTGCCAGTAGTACCTCTAGCGGGTACTCCTACGAGCAGTACTTC.

This clone was recorded a few times. V is TRBV6-5 and J is TRBJ1-2, with 8 bases matching TRBD1. The CDR3 is 14 residues long. Trimming at V came to 8 bases and at J to 8 bases, leaving 13 bases not matched to a gene. In germline, CDR1 is MNHEY, CDR2 SVGAGI. The CDR3 reads CASRYSQGAGGYTF. CDR3 in DNA: TGTGCCAGCCGCTATTCTCAGGGGGCAGGGGGCTACACCTTC.

This rearrangement joins TRBV4-1 to TRBJ1-2; TRBD1 agrees at 7 bases. The CDR3 runs to 15 residues. V shed 0 bases and J 4 bases; nucleotides not matched to a gene: 5. Germline lookup yields CDR1 MGHRA and CDR2 YSYEKL. The CDR3 coding sequence is TGCGCCAGCAGCCAAGAGGGCAGGGGGATCTATGGCTACACCTTC. It codes for CASSQEGRGIYGYTF.

The V call is TRBV9, the J call TRBJ2-2, with TRBD2 matching over 15 bases. V trimming: 5 bases; J trimming: 4 bases; junction bases outside the gene matches: 12. This CDR3 region has 19 residues. The germline V gene has CDR1 SGDLS and CDR2 YYNGEE. CDR3 DNA sequence: TGTGCCAGCAGTGAGACAGGACTAGCGGGAGGGCTAAGCACCGGGGAGCTGTTTTTT. Its protein product is CASSETGLAGGLSTGELFF.

The chain joins TRBV19 to TRBJ2-1; 8 bases map to TRBD1. The V segment lost 8 bases and the J segment 8 bases; nucleotides outside the gene matches: 8. This CDR3 has 13 residues. CDR1 is LNHDA and CDR2 is SQIVND in the germline V gene (reference sequence). CDR3 sequence: CASFPAGGHEQFF. The CDR3 nucleotides are TGTGCCAGTTTTCCAGCAGGGGGCCATGAGCAGTTCTTC.